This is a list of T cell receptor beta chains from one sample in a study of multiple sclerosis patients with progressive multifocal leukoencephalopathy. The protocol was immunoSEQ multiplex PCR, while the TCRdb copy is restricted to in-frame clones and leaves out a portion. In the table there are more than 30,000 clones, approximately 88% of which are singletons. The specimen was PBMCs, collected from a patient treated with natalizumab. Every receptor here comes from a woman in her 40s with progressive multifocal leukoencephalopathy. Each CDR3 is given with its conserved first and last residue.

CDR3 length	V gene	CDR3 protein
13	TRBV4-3	CASSLGRGYEQYF
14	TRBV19	CASSAGGANEKLFF
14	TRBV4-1	CASRIGRNNSPLHF
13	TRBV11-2	CASSLAVIHEQFF
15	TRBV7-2	CASSPWKGSGETQYF
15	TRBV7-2	CASSLWSSYQETQYF
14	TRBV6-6	CASSRTGGTSPLHF
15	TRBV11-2	CASSLSRLAGGPQYF
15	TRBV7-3	CASSPGTGGAEGYTF
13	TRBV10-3	CAISESSNEKLFF
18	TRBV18	CASSRERTFTSRANVLTF
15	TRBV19	CASSTGLTGTDTQYF
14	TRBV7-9	CASSFGQGGYGYTF
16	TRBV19	CASRGSRGESLGPQHF
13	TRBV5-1	CASSWDREGEAFF
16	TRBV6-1	CASSAGQGVRVHGYTF
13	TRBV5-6	CASSLTSEDTIYF
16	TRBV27	CASSSIGGRISYEQYF
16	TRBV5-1	CASSWGSSVSSYEQYF
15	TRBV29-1	CSAQVPPGPGNTIYF
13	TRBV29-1	CSVESGPAGGYTF
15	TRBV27	CASSLTGHSNEKLFF
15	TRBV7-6	CASSFSTGDTYEQYF
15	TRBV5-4	CASSFPGTETDTQYF
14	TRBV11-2	CASSLDGTARTQYF
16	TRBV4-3	CASSQLSGTGGEKLFF
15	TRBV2	CASTDSTLTGGELFF
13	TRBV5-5	CASGRGAHNEQFF